These T cell receptor beta chains were read from a single sample in a study of T cells in Graves' hyperthyroidism and ophthalmopathy. TCRdb re-analysed the multiplex PCR reads in MiXCR, keeping a single row per CDR3 protein. Of fewer than 650,000 distinct CDR3 sequences in the sample, 46% were seen once. Sample: peripheral blood or thyroid tissue (not recorded which). The receptor source for this set is an adult woman with Graves' disease, either hyperthyroidism or ophthalmopathy (not recorded which). CDR3s include the opening cysteine and the closing phenylalanine or tryptophan. D genes are given only for firm matches. The size of a clone is reported for some rows only, either as once, few or many, or as a class for expanded clones.

j_gene,v_gene,abundance,d_gene,CDR3aa,CDR3nt
TRBJ1-1,TRBV7-8,.,.,CASSLEAAMNTEAFF,TGTGCCAGCAGCTTAGAAGCAGCGATGAACACTGAAGCTTTCTTT
TRBJ1-5,TRBV19,.,TRBD1,CASSKDRAYSNQPQHF,TGTGCCAGTAGTAAGGACAGGGCCTATAGCAATCAGCCCCAGCATTTT
TRBJ1-5,TRBV7-2,.,TRBD1,CASSPMGQGVQPQHF,TGTGCCAGCAGCCCCATGGGACAGGGGGTTCAGCCCCAGCATTTT
TRBJ1-6,TRBV20-1,.,.,CSARRDLADNSPLHF,TGCAGTGCTAGGAGGGACCTAGCGGACAATTCACCCCTCCACTTT
TRBJ2-2,TRBV7-2,.,.,CASSLNGRANTGELFF,TGTGCCAGCAGCTTAAACGGCAGAGCGAACACCGGGGAGCTGTTTTTT
TRBJ2-7,TRBV7-9,.,TRBD1,CASSLSSDRGGTYEQYF,TGTGCCAGCAGCTTATCCTCCGACAGGGGGGGGACCTACGAGCAGTACTTC
TRBJ1-1,TRBV5-1,.,TRBD1,CASSSDPGTGLNTEAFF,TGCGCCAGCAGCTCTGATCCCGGGACAGGGTTGAACACTGAAGCTTTCTTT
TRBJ1-6,TRBV7-9,few,TRBD1,CASSFRDRAFLAPLHF,TGTGCCAGCAGCTTCCGAGACAGGGCCTTTTTGGCACCCCTCCACTTT
TRBJ1-1,TRBV7-6,few,.,CASSLGQRTEAFF,TGTGCCAGCAGCTTAGGACAGAGGACTGAAGCTTTCTTT
TRBJ1-4,TRBV15,few,.,CATSSGQHNEKLFF,TGTGCCACCAGCAGCGGGCAACATAATGAAAAACTGTTTTTT
TRBJ1-2,TRBV9,many,.,CASSPGHTTYGYTF,TGTGCCAGCAGCCCCGGACACACAACCTATGGCTACACCTTC
TRBJ2-2,TRBV7-3,.,TRBD2,CASSPLAGAVGELFF,TGTGCCAGCAGCCCCTTAGCGGGAGCGGTCGGGGAGCTGTTTTTT
TRBJ2-3,TRBV20-1,.,.,CSARDPRTDTQYF,TGCAGTGCTAGAGATCCTAGGACAGATACGCAGTATTTT
TRBJ1-5,TRBV27,many,.,CASSLFKDSNQPQHF,TGTGCCAGCAGTTTATTTAAGGATAGCAATCAGCCCCAGCATTTT
TRBJ1-6,TRBV7-9,.,.,CASSLVGAAYNSPLHF,TGTGCCAGCAGCTTAGTCGGGGCCGCCTATAATTCACCCCTCCACTTT
TRBJ1-3,TRBV10-3,many,.,CAISELRTWGVDGSGNTIYF,TGTGCCATCAGTGAGTTACGGACGTGGGGGGTGGACGGCTCTGGAAACACCATATATTTT
TRBJ2-6,TRBV24-1,.,.,CATRERPTSSGANVLTF,TGTGCCACCAGGGAGAGGCCGACGAGCTCTGGGGCCAACGTCCTGACTTTC
TRBJ1-1,TRBV20-1,once,.,CSATGTGAFF,TGCAGTGCTACGGGTACCGGGGCTTTCTTT
TRBJ2-5,TRBV9,.,.,CASSSYSWGRETQYF,TGTGCCAGCAGCAGCTATTCATGGGGGCGAGAGACCCAGTACTTC
TRBJ2-7,TRBV29-1,few,.,CSVVVLWDGGYEQYF,TGCAGCGTTGTGGTCTTATGGGACGGAGGATACGAGCAGTACTTC
TRBJ1-5,TRBV11-2,.,.,CASSLGPQHF,TGTGCCAGCAGCTTAGGTCCCCAGCATTTT
TRBJ1-1,TRBV20-1,many,.,CSARDGRPEAFF,TGCAGTGCTAGAGATGGGCGCCCTGAAGCTTTCTTT
TRBJ2-5,TRBV29-1,.,TRBD1,CSVEAVRTGEGETQYF,TGCAGCGTTGAAGCGGTTAGGACAGGGGAAGGAGAGACCCAGTACTTC
TRBJ2-7,TRBV5-8,many,.,CASSTEQREQYF,TGTGCCAGCAGCACCGAACAGCGCGAGCAGTACTTC
TRBJ2-5,TRBV7-9,.,TRBD1,CASSDRGGTQYF,TGTGCCAGCAGTGACAGGGGGGGGACCCAGTACTTC
TRBJ1-4,TRBV4-2,few,.,CASSQGLGFGRVTNEKLFF,TGTGCCAGCAGCCAAGGTTTAGGCTTTGGCAGGGTGACTAATGAAAAACTGTTTTTT
TRBJ2-7,TRBV20-1,once,TRBD1,CSATRTGNEQYF,TGCAGTGCAACGAGGACAGGGAACGAGCAGTACTTC
TRBJ2-5,TRBV20-1,many,.,CSARGRGRGIQETQYF,TGCAGTGCTAGAGGACGAGGGCGGGGTATTCAAGAGACCCAGTACTTC
TRBJ1-6,TRBV19,.,.,CASSIGQSPLHF,TGTGCCAGTAGTATCGGGCAGTCCCCCCTCCACTTT
TRBJ2-6,TRBV20-1,.,TRBD1,CSANPAGGNVLTF,TGCAGTGCTAATCCGGCAGGGGGCAACGTCCTGACTTTC
TRBJ2-7,TRBV28,.,TRBD2,CASSPTGTRTYEQYF,TGTGCCAGCAGCCCAACCGGGACTAGAACCTACGAGCAGTACTTC
TRBJ2-5,TRBV7-8,once,.,CASGPDRQETQYF,TGTGCCAGCGGTCCGGACAGACAAGAGACCCAGTACTTC
TRBJ2-7,TRBV10-3,.,TRBD1,CAIRNRDRGLEQYF,TGTGCCATCAGGAACCGGGACAGGGGGCTCGAGCAGTACTTC
TRBJ1-2,TRBV29-1,.,.,CSVAFGVNDGYTF,TGCAGCGTTGCCTTTGGGGTCAATGATGGCTACACCTTC
TRBJ1-1,TRBV7-8,many,.,CASSLVGVNTEAFF,TGTGCCAGCAGCTTAGTCGGTGTGAACACTGAAGCTTTCTTT
TRBJ1-2,TRBV10-3,many,.,CAISDVRTNYGYTF,TGTGCCATCAGTGACGTCCGCACTAACTATGGCTACACCTTC
TRBJ2-7,TRBV6-5,.,TRBD1,CASSYYPGQGSSYEQYF,TGTGCCAGCAGTTACTACCCGGGACAGGGTTCCTCCTACGAGCAGTACTTC
TRBJ1-1,TRBV19,many,.,CASSLGHRNTEALF,TGTGCCAGTAGTTTGGGACATCGAAACACTGAAGCTCTCTTT
TRBJ1-2,TRBV29-1,.,TRBD1,CSLEQGAMYGYTF,TGCAGCTTAGAACAGGGGGCCATGTATGGCTACACCTTC
TRBJ1-5,TRBV20-1,many,.,CSAQDPGRGNQPQHF,TGCAGTGCTCAGGATCCGGGACGGGGCAATCAGCCCCAGCATTTT
TRBJ1-5,TRBV12-3/TRBV12-4,few,.,CASSSGGGAWDQPQHF,TGTGCCAGCAGTTCAGGTGGTGGGGCTTGGGATCAGCCCCAGCATTTT
TRBJ2-3,TRBV2,many,TRBD2,CASSEVGGGVGDTQYF,TGTGCCAGCAGTGAAGTGGGGGGAGGGGTCGGAGATACGCAGTATTTT
TRBJ1-2,TRBV11-2,many,.,CASSLGLNDGYTF,TGTGCCAGCAGCTTAGGACTTAACGATGGCTACACCTTC
TRBJ1-2,TRBV7-9,.,TRBD1,CASSWTGPVGYTF,TGTGCCAGCAGCTGGACAGGGCCGGTCGGCTACACCTTC
TRBJ2-3,TRBV19,.,.,CASSAQGDTQYF,TGTGCCAGTAGTGCCCAAGGAGATACGCAGTATTTT
TRBJ2-6,TRBV4-1,.,.,CASGSAISGANVLTF,TGCGCCAGCGGGTCAGCTATCTCTGGGGCCAACGTCCTGACTTTC
TRBJ1-1,TRBV11-2,.,.,CASSPRRNNEAFF,TGTGCCAGCAGCCCGCGCCGGAACAATGAAGCTTTCTTT
TRBJ2-3,TRBV2,many,TRBD1,CASSEDRSTDTQYF,TGTGCCAGCAGTGAGGACAGGAGCACAGATACGCAGTATTTT
TRBJ2-5,TRBV29-1,few,.,CSVERGGETQYF,TGCAGCGTTGAGAGGGGAGGAGAGACCCAGTACTTC
TRBJ2-7,TRBV7-3,many,.,CASSLRSGPSYEQYF,TGTGCCAGCAGCTTAAGGAGCGGGCCTTCCTACGAGCAGTACTTC
TRBJ1-2,TRBV20-1,.,.,CSARADYGYTF,TGCAGTGCTAGGGCGGACTATGGCTACACCTTC
TRBJ1-1,TRBV6-5,.,TRBD1,CASSRTGLEAFF,TGTGCCAGCAGCCGGACAGGACTTGAAGCTTTCTTT
TRBJ1-1,TRBV11-1,.,TRBD1,CASIRGQGATEAFF,TGTGCCAGCATCCGCGGACAGGGGGCGACTGAAGCTTTCTTT